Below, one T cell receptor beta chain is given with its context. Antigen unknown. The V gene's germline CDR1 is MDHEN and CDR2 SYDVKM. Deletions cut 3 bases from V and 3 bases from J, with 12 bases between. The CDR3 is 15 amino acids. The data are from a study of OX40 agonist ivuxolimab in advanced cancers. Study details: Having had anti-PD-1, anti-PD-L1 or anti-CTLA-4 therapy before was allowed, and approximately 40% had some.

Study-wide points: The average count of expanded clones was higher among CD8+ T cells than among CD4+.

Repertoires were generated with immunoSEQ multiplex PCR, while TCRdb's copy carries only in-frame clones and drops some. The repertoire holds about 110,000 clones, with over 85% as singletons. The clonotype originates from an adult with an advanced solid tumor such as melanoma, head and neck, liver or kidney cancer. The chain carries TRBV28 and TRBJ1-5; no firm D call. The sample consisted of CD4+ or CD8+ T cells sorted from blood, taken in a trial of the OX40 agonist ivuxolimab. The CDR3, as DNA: TGTGCCAGCAGTTTGACGGGGAGGGTCAATCAGCCCCAGCATTTT. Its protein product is CASSLTGRVNQPQHF.